The source of this T cell receptor (beta chain) is a study of shared T cell receptors in the human thymus. Sequenced by immunoSEQ multiplex PCR; TCRdb stores in-frame clones only, minus some. The sample yields 700,000 to 750,000 clones, approximately 85% seen once. CDR3 size: 17 residues. Germline values: CDR1 SGHDT, CDR2 YYEEEE. V lost 0 bases and J lost 3; bases outside the gene matches: 6. This sample also belongs to another study, concerning human thymus T cells. That paper states: Healthy Finnish infants undergoing corrective surgery for congenital heart defects were the donors.

The gene calls are TRBV5-6 and TRBJ2-2, with 9 bases that match TRBD2. The sequence was collected from a girl less than two years old with a congenital heart defect. Material: thymocytes. This chain's CDR3 is CASSLGRGGKHTGELFF. In DNA form, the CDR3 reads TGTGCCAGCAGCTTGGGGCGGGGGGGAAAGCACACCGGGGAGCTGTTTTTT.